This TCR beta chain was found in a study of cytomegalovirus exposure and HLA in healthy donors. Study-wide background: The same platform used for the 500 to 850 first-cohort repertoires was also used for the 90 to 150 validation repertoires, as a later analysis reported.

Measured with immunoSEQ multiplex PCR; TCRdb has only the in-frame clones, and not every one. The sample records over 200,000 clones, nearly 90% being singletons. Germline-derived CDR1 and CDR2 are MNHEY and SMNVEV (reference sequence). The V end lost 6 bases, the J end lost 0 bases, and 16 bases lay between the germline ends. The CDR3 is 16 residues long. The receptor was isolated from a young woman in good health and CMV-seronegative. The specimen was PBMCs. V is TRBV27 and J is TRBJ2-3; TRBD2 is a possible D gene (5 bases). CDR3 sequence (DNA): TGTGCCAGCAGCACCACTAGTTACACTAGCACAGATACGCAGTATTTT. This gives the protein CASSTTSYTSTDTQYF.